This T cell receptor (beta chain) was recovered during a study of OX40 agonist ivuxolimab in advanced cancers. TCRdb keeps only in-frame clones here, not all; method: immunoSEQ multiplex PCR. This table holds 77,000 or so clones, about nine tenths found once. V was cut by 5 bases and J by 1 base, with 12 bases left in between. There are 16 residues in the CDR3. Germline V gene lookup returns CDR1 LNHDA and CDR2 SQIVND (reference sequence). V and J are TRBV19 and TRBJ2-6; D unclear. This specimen consisted of CD4+ or CD8+ T cells sorted from blood, obtained in a trial of the OX40 agonist ivuxolimab. The clonotype comes from an adult with an advanced solid tumor such as melanoma, head and neck, liver or kidney cancer. In nucleotides, the CDR3 is TGTGCCAGTAGTGGTCGGGTTATTTCTGGGGCCAACGTCCTGACTTTC. Amino acid sequence: CASSGRVISGANVLTF.